This T cell receptor (beta chain) was obtained from a study of cytomegalovirus exposure and HLA in healthy donors. Study-level findings and limits: A further, later analysis showed that HLA-associated TCR beta chains (compared with equally common others) were more clonally expanded. About 87% or about 30% of the time was how often most TCR beta V segments were productive, according to an earlier analysis.

PCR was performed using 60 Vbeta and 13 Jbeta primers. The table came from immunoSEQ multiplex PCR; TCRdb's copy has only in-frame clones and leaves some out. The data hold more than 150,000 clones, with roughly 74% observed a single time. Notes on this clone: Its matching antigen is unknown.

Germline values: CDR1 LNHDA, CDR2 SQIVND (reference sequence). This CDR3 region has 14 residues. J was trimmed by 2 bases and V by 3 bases; bases with no gene match: 1. Sequencing used PBMCs. The clonotype comes from a woman aged 25 to 39 in good health and CMV-seropositive. The genes are TRBV19 and TRBJ1-3; 7 nucleotides match TRBD1. CDR3 loop: CASSITGAGNTIYF. Here the CDR3 DNA reads TGTGCCAGTAGTATCACAGGGGCTGGAAACACCATATATTTT.